One and the same sample provided the 3 T cell receptor beta chains below, sequenced in a study of post-analysis software for immune sequencing data. The antigens of these receptors remain unknown. Researchers reported that TCR beta cDNA libraries carried unique molecular identifiers. TCRdb ran MiXCR on the PCR reads and lists one entry per CDR3 protein. Among approximately 690,000 distinct CDR3 sequences listed, about 60% were seen once. General study results and limits: Comparison of patients with controls showed 5 or 6 TRBV segments more frequent in patients, TRBV5-6, TRBV5-1 and TRBV20-1 among them.

Input material: blood. The receptors stem from a girl aged 2 to 10 with multiple sclerosis.

Notes on this clonotype: A read error may account for a junction end that differs from germline. V gene TRBV6-2 or TRBV6-3 combines with J gene TRBJ2-3; 10 positions match TRBD2. This CDR3 region has 16 residues. The germline V gene encodes CDR1 MNHEY and CDR2 SVGEGT. Here the CDR3 reads CASSPPGLATADAQYF. Written as DNA, the CDR3 is TGTGCCAGCAGTCCGCCGGGACTAGCGACAGCAGATGCGCAGTATTTT.

This clonotype was counted only a few times. The chain recombines TRBV2 with TRBJ2-1, with D tentatively TRBD2 (6 bases). This CDR3 region has 14 residues. Germline CDR1 SNHLY, CDR2 FYNNEI. Trimming pared 6 bases from V and 5 bases from J, leaving 14 bases between. CDR3 sequence: CASRAGTLNNEQFF. CDR3 nucleotides: TGTGCCAGCAGGGCCGGGACTTTAAACAATGAGCAGTTCTTC.

This clonotype appeared a single time. This chain's CDR3 is CASSTDRILRYGYTF. The CDR3 nucleotides read TGTGCCAGCAGTACGGACAGGATCCTGAGGTATGGCTACACCTTC. The chain links TRBV28 to TRBJ1-2, with 7 bases matching TRBD1. Germline V CDR1 and CDR2: MDHEN, SYDVKM. This CDR3 has 15 residues. V gave up 5 bases and J gave up 5 bases; unmatched junction bases: 11.